One sample yielded the 9 T cell receptor beta chains listed below, sequenced in a study of blood T cell repertoires in COVID-19. Data came from immunoSEQ multiplex PCR; TCRdb stores just in-frame clones and leaves some out. The sample records about 36,000 clones, around 80% being singletons. Sample: peripheral blood. These TCRs come from a man aged 55 to 69 with acute or convalescent COVID-19.

This chain connects TRBV7-2 to TRBJ2-7; tentatively, D is TRBD1 (5 bases). With 1 base removed from V and 3 bases from J, the gap between germline ends came to 7 bases. CDR1 and CDR2 from the germline V gene are SGHTA and FQGNSA. This CDR3 has 13 residues. The CDR3: CASSLGTIYEQYF. In DNA form, the CDR3 reads TGTGCCAGCAGCTTAGGGACAATCTACGAGCAGTACTTC.

This clone has only a few counts. The chain recombines TRBV10-3 with TRBJ1-1; D unresolved. This CDR3 has 13 amino acids. V was trimmed by 11 bases and J by 3 bases, leaving 16 bases between them. From germline, CDR1 is ENHRY and CDR2 SYGVKD. The CDR3 spells CASEGRLDTEAFF. CDR3 sequence (DNA): TGTGCCTCGGAGGGTCGTTTGGACACTGAAGCTTTCTTT.

This clone has only one observation. V gene TRBV9 combines with J gene TRBJ2-3, with a weak D call TRBD1 (5 bases). The ends were cut back, 1 base at V and 11 bases at J, with 17 bases in the middle. The germline V gene encodes CDR1 SGDLS and CDR2 YYNGEE. The CDR3 is 14 residues long. The CDR3 region has the DNA TGTGCCAGCAGCGTATCGGTGGGGCAGAATATGCAGTATTTT. This gives the protein CASSVSVGQNMQYF.

CDR3 DNA: TGTGCCAGCAGCCTCCAGGGGGCGACCGGGGAGCTGTTTTTT. This translates into CASSLQGATGELFF. J is TRBJ2-2 and V is TRBV7-9; 8 positions agree with TRBD1. The CDR3 covers 14 residues. Germline values: CDR1 SEHNR, CDR2 FQNEAQ (reference sequence). V gave up 5 bases and J gave up 5 bases; unmatched junction bases: 4.

The rearrangement joins TRBV27 to TRBJ2-5; D perhaps matches TRBD1 (6 bases). Germline loops: CDR1 MNHEY, CDR2 SMNVEV (reference sequence). Trimming removed 10 bases from V and 6 bases from J, with 27 bases in between. The CDR3 is 16 residues long. The CDR3 coding sequence is TGTGCCACCCATAATGGGGGAGAACAGGGACGGAAGACCCAGTACTTC. It codes for CATHNGGEQGRKTQYF.

The sample holds one count of this clone. The V and J genes are TRBV7-2 and TRBJ2-1; 14 positions match TRBD2. J gave up 9 bases and V 5 bases, and 3 bases lay outside the gene matches. CDR3 size: 14 residues. The germline CDR1 and CDR2 sequences are SGHTA and FQGNSA. CDR3 nucleotide sequence: TGTGCCAGCAGCCAGACTAGCGGGAGGGTTGAGCAGTTCTTC. Encoded protein: CASSQTSGRVEQFF.

The chain uses TRBV4-2 and TRBJ2-3; possible D gene TRBD2, 6 bases. The CDR3 covers 13 residues. Trimming cost V 5 bases and J 4 bases, with 10 bases left between them. Germline lookup yields CDR1 LGHNA and CDR2 YNFKEQ. The CDR3 spells CASSTRLADTQYF. For the CDR3, the DNA is TGTGCCAGCAGCACCCGACTAGCAGATACGCAGTATTTT.

This rearrangement joins TRBV19 to TRBJ1-2, with a weak D call TRBD1 (5 bases). The CDR3 totals 12 residues. Germline assignment: CDR1 LNHDA and CDR2 SQIVND (reference sequence). The V end was cut by 2 bases, the J end by 8 bases, with 9 bases between. Here the CDR3 DNA reads TGTGCCAGTAGTATACAGGGATGGGGCTACACCTTC. Translation gives CASSIQGWGYTF.

Details on this clone: Other DNA sequences in the sample encode the same CDR3. J is TRBJ2-5 and V is TRBV5-5, with TRBD1 matching 10 bases. V lost 5 bases, J lost 5 bases, and 3 bases stayed unmatched. CDR1 and CDR2 (germline): SGHKS, YYEKEE (reference sequence). The CDR3 is 13 amino acids. The CDR3 loop is CASSWGQGETQYF. In DNA form, the CDR3 reads TGTGCCAGCAGTTGGGGACAGGGGGAGACCCAGTACTTC.